This T cell receptor delta chain was identified in a study of gamma-delta T cells after stem cell transplantation (dated by TCRdb to the mid-2010s). Libraries were prepared through RT-PCR. The data were produced on an Illumina MiSeq. TCRdb reprocessed the public reads with the caller CATT; rows with the same DNA were merged afterwards. Across this sample there are 2,200 or so delta-chain clones, with approximately 4% seen only once. The ten largest clones represent approximately 40% of the sample. The germline V gene provides CDR1 GEAIGNYY and CDR2 EKD. Clipping removes 3 bases from V and 1 base from J, with 14 as the unmatched junction base count. Inclusive of the bounding cysteine and phenylalanine, the CDR3 is 19 residues long. Solely the CDR3 DNA is kept, with 57 bases framed from the first base. In the case of this clone: No cognate antigen has been identified for it. A read error likely explains why the TCRdb protein, taken from a much larger clone, differs from this DNA's translation at residue 7; the protein shown is translated from the DNA.

This TCR was recovered from a human donor. It is not recorded whose cells these are; they may come from a transplant donor. The sequenced material came from gamma-delta T cells. The chain couples TRDV2 to TRDJ1, with TRDD3 matching 12 junction bases. CDR3 protein: CACDPIPLGDTRSTDKLIF. The nucleotide sequence reads as follows: TGTGCCTGTGACCCAATACCACTGGGGGATACAAGAAGCACCGATAAACTCATCTTT.